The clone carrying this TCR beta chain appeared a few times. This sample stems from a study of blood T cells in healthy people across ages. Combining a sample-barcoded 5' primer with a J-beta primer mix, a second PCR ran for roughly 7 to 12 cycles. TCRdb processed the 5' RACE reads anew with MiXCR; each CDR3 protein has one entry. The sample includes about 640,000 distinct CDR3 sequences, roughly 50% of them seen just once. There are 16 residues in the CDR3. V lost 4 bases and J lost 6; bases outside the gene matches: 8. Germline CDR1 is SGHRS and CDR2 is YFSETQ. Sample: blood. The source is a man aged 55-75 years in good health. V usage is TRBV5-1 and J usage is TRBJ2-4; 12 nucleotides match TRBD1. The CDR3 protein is CASSPGTGGGRNIQYF. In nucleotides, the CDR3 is TGCGCCAGCAGCCCCGGGACAGGGGGCGGAAGAAACATTCAGTACTTC.